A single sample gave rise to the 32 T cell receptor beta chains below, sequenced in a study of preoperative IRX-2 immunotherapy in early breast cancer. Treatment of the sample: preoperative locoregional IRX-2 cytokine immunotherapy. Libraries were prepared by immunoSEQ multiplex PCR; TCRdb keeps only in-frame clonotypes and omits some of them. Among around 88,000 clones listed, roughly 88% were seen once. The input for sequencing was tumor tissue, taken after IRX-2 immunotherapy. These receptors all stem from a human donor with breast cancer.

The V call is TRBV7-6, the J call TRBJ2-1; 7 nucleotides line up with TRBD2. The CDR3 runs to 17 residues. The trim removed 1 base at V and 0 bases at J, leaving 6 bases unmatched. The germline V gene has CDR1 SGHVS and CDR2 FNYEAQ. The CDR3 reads CASSLDGREFSYNEQFF. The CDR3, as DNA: TGTGCCAGCAGCTTAGATGGGCGGGAGTTCTCCTACAATGAGCAGTTCTTC.

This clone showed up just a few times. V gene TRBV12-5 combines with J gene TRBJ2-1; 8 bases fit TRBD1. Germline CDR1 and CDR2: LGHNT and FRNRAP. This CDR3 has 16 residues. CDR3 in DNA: TGTGCCAGCACGGACCCCCGGACAGGGTCGTTCAATGAGCAGTTCTTC. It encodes CASTDPRTGSFNEQFF.

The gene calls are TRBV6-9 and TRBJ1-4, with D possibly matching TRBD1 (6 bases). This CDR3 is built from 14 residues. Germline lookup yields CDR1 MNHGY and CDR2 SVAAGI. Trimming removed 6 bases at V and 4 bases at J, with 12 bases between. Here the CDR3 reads CASRPGQLNEKLFF. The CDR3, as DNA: TGTGCCAGCAGGCCCGGACAGCTTAATGAAAAACTGTTTTTT.

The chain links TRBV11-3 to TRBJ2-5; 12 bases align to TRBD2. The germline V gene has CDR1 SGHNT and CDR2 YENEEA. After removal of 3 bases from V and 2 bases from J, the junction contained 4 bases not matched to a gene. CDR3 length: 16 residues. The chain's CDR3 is CASSLGLAGGQETQYF. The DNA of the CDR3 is TGTGCCAGCAGCTTGGGTCTAGCGGGGGGGCAAGAGACCCAGTACTTC. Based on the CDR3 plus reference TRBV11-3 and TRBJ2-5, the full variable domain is EAGVVQSPRYKIIEKKQPVAFWCNPISGHNTLYWYLQNLGQGPELLIRYENEEAVDDSQLPKDRFSAERLKGVDSTLKIQPAELGDSAVYLCASSLGLAGGQETQYFGPGTRLLVL.

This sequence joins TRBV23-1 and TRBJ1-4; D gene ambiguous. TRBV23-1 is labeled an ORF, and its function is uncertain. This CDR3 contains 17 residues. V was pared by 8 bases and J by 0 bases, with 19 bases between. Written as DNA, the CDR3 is TGCGCCAGCGCCCGACCGGGCAGATCGGCAACTAATGAAAAACTGTTTTTT. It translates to CASARPGRSATNEKLFF.

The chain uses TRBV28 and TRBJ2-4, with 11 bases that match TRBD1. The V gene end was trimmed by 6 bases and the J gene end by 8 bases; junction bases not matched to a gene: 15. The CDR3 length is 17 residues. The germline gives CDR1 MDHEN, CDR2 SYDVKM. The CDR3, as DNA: TGTGCCAGCAGCCCAACCCGCCGGGACAGGGGGTTAGACATTCAGTACTTC. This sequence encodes CASSPTRRDRGLDIQYF. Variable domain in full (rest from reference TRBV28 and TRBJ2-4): DVKVTQSSRYLVKRTGEKVFLECVQDMDHENMFWYRQDPGLGLRLIYFSYDVKMKEKGDIPEGYSVSREKKERFSLILESASTNQTSMYLCASSPTRRDRGLDIQYFGAGTRLSVL.

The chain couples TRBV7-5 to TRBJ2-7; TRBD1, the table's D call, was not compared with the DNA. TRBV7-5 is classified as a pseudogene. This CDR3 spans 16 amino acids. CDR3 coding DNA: TGTGCCAGCAGCCCAAGAGGACAGGGGGCATCCTACGAGCAGTACTTC. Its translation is CASSPRGQGASYEQYF.

The CDR3 region is CASSPRATGNEQFF. The CDR3 DNA reads as TGTGCCAGCAGTCCCCGGGCGACAGGGAATGAGCAGTTCTTC. The chain couples TRBV6-8 to TRBJ2-1, with 7 bases fitting TRBD1. The CDR3 covers 14 residues. V shed 5 bases, J shed 7 bases, and the junction held 8 bases outside the gene matches. Germline CDR1 reads MNHGY; CDR2 reads SAAAGT.

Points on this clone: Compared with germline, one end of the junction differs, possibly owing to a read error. The CDR3 nucleotides read TGTGTCAGCAGCTTGGGGCGGGGATTAGCCTACGAGCAGTACTTC. Translated, it gives CVSSLGRGLAYEQYF. The rearrangement uses TRBV7-1 and TRBJ2-7; TRBD2 might be the D (6 bases). TRBV7-1 is an ORF; its function is uncertain. The CDR3 consists of 15 residues.

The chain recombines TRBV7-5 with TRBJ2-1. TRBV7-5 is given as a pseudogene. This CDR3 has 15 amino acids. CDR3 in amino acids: CASSSPESAYDEQFF. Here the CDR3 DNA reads TGTGCCAGCAGCTCCCCAGAGTCCGCTTACGATGAGCAGTTCTTC.

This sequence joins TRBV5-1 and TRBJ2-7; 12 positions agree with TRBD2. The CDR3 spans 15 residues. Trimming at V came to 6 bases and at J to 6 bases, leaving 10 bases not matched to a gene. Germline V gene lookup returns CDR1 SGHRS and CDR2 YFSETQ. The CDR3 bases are TGCGCCAGCAACCATCTAGCGGGAGGGAGCGGCGAGCAGTACTTC. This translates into CASNHLAGGSGEQYF.

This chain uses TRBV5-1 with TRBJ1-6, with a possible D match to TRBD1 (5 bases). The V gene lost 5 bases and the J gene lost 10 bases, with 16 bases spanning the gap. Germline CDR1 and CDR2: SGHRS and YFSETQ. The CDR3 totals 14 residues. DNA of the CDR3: TGCGCCAGCAGTCCAGGGACGGAAAAATCACCCCTCCACTTT. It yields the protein CASSPGTEKSPLHF.

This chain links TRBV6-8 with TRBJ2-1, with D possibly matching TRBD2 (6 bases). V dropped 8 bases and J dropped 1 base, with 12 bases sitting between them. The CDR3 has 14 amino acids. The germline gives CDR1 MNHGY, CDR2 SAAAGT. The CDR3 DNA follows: TGTGCCAGCCAAGCCGGGACTTCCTACAATGAGCAGTTCTTC. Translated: CASQAGTSYNEQFF.

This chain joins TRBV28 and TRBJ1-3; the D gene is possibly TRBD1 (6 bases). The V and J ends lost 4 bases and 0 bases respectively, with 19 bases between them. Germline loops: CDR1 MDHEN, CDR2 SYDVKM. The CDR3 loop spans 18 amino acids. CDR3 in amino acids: CASSSSPYWDISGNTIYF. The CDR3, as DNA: TGTGCCAGCAGTTCTTCTCCCTACTGGGACATCTCTGGAAACACCATATATTTT. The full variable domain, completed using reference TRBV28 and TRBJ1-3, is DVKVTQSSRYLVKRTGEKVFLECVQDMDHENMFWYRQDPGLGLRLIYFSYDVKMKEKGDIPEGYSVSREKKERFSLILESASTNQTSMYLCASSSSPYWDISGNTIYFGEGSWLTVV.

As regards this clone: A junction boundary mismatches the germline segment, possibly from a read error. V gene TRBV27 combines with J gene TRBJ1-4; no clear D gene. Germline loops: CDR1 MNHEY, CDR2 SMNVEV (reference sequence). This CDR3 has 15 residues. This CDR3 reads CAISESDGGDEKLFF. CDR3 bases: TGTGCCATCAGTGAGTCGGACGGCGGGGATGAAAAACTGTTTTTT. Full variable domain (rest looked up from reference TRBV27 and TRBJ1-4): EAQVTQNPRYLITVTGKKLTVTCSQNMNHEYMSWYRQDPGLGLRQIYYSMNVEVTDKGDVPEGYKVSRKEKRNFPLILESPSPNQTSLYFCAISESDGGDEKLFFGSGTQLSVL.

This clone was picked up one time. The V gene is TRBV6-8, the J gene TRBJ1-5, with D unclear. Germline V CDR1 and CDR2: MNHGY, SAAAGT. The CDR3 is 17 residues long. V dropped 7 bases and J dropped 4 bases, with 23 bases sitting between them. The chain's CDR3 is CASTQLSGSGFNQPQHF. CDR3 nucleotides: TGTGCCAGCACCCAACTGAGTGGCTCGGGGTTTAATCAGCCCCAGCATTTT.

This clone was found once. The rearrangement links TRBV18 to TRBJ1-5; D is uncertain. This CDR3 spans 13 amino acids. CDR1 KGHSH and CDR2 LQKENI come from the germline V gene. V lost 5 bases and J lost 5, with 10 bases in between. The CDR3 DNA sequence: TGTGCCAGCTCAATCAGTCAGGATCAGCCCCAGCATTTT. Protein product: CASSISQDQPQHF.

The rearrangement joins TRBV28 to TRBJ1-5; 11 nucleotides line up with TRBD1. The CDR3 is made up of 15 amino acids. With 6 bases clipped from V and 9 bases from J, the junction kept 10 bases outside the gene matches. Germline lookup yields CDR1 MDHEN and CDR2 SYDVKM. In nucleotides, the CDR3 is TGTGCCAGCAGCCAAGGTGGACAGGGGGCGAGGCCCCAGCATTTT. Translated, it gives CASSQGGQGARPQHF.

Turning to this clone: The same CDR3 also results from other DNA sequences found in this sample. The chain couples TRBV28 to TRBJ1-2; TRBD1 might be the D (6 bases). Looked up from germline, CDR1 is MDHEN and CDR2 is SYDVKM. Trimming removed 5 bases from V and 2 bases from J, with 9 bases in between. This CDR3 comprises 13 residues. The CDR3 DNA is TGTGCCAGCAGTCTCCAGGGGAACTATGGCTACACCTTC. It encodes CASSLQGNYGYTF.

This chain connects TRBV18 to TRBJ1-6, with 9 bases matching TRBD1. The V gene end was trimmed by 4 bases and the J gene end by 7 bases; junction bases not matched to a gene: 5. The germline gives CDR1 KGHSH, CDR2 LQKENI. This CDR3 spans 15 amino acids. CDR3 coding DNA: TGTGCCAGCTCACAACAGGGGGCGTTGAATTCACCCCTCCACTTT. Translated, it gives CASSQQGALNSPLHF.

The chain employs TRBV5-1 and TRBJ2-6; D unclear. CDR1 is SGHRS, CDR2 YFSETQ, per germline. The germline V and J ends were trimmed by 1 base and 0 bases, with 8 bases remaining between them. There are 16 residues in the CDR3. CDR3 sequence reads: CASSLRSASGANVLTF. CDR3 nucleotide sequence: TGCGCCAGCAGCTTGCGATCGGCCTCTGGGGCCAACGTCCTGACTTTC.

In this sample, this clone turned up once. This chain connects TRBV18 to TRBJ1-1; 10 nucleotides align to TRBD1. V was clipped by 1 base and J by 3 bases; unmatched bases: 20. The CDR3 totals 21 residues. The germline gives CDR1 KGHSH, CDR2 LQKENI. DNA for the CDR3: TGTGCCAGCTCACCACGGGCAATCGGGGGACAGGGGAGAAAGAGAGACACTGAAGCTTTCTTT. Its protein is CASSPRAIGGQGRKRDTEAFF.

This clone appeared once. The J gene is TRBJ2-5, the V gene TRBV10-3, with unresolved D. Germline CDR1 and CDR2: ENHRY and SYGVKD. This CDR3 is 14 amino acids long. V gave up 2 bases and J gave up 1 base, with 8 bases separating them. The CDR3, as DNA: TGTGCCATCAGTGAGATGGCAATCCAAGAGACCCAGTACTTC. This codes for CAISEMAIQETQYF.

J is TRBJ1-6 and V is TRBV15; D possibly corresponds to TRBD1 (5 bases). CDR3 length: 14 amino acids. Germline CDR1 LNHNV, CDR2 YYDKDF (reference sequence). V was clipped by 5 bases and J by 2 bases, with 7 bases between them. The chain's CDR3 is CATSQGAYNSPLHF. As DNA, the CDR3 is TGTGCCACCAGCCAAGGGGCCTATAATTCACCCCTCCACTTT.

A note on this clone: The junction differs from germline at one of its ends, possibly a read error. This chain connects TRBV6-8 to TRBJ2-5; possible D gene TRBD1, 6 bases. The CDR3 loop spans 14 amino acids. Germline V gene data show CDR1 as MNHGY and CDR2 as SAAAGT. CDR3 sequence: CAISGAGVGETQYF. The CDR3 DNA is TGTGCCATCAGTGGAGCAGGGGTCGGAGAGACCCAGTACTTC.

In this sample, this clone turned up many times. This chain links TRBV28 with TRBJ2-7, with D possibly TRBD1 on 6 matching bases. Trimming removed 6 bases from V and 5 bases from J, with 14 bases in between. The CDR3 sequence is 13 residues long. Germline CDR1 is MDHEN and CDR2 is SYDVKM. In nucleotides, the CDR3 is TGTGCCAGCAGCCCCGACAGGTTCCACGAGCAGTACTTC. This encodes CASSPDRFHEQYF.

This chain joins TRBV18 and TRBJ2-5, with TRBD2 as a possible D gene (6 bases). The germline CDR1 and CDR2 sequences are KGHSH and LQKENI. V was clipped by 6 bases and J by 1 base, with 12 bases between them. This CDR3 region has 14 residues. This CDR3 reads CASSSGGIQETQYF. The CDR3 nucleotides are TGTGCCAGCTCTTCCGGGGGAATCCAAGAGACCCAGTACTTC.

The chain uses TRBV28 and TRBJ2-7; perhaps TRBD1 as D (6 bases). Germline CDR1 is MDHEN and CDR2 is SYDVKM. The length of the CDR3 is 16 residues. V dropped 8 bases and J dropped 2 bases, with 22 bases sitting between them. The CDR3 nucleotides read TGTGCCAGCCTCACCCGAGGACAGCGCAAAACCTACGAGCAGTACTTC. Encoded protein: CASLTRGQRKTYEQYF.

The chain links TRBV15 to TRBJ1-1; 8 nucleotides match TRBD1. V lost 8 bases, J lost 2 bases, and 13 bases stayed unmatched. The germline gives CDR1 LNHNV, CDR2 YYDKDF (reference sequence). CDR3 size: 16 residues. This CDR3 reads CATGGQGALVNTEAFF. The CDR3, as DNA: TGTGCCACCGGGGGGCAGGGGGCTTTAGTAAACACTGAAGCTTTCTTT.

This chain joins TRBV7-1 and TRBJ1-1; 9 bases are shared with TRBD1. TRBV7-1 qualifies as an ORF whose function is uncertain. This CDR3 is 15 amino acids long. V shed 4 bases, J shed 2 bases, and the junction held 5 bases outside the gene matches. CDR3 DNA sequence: TGTGCCAGCAGCTTGGGTACAGGGGGCAACACTGAAGCTTTCTTT. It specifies CASSLGTGGNTEAFF.

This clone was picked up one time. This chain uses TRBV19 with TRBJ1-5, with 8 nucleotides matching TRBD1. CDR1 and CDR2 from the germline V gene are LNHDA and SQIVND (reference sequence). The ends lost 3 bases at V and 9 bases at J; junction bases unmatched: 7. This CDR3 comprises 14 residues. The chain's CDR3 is CASSIGNRGAPQHF. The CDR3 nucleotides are TGTGCCAGTAGTATTGGAAACAGGGGGGCGCCCCAGCATTTT.

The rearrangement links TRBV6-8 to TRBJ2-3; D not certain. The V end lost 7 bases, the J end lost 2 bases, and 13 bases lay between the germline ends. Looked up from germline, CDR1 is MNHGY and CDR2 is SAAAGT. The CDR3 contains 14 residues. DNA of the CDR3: TGTGCCAGCATGGGCCTCAGCCTCACAGATACGCAGTATTTT. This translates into CASMGLSLTDTQYF.